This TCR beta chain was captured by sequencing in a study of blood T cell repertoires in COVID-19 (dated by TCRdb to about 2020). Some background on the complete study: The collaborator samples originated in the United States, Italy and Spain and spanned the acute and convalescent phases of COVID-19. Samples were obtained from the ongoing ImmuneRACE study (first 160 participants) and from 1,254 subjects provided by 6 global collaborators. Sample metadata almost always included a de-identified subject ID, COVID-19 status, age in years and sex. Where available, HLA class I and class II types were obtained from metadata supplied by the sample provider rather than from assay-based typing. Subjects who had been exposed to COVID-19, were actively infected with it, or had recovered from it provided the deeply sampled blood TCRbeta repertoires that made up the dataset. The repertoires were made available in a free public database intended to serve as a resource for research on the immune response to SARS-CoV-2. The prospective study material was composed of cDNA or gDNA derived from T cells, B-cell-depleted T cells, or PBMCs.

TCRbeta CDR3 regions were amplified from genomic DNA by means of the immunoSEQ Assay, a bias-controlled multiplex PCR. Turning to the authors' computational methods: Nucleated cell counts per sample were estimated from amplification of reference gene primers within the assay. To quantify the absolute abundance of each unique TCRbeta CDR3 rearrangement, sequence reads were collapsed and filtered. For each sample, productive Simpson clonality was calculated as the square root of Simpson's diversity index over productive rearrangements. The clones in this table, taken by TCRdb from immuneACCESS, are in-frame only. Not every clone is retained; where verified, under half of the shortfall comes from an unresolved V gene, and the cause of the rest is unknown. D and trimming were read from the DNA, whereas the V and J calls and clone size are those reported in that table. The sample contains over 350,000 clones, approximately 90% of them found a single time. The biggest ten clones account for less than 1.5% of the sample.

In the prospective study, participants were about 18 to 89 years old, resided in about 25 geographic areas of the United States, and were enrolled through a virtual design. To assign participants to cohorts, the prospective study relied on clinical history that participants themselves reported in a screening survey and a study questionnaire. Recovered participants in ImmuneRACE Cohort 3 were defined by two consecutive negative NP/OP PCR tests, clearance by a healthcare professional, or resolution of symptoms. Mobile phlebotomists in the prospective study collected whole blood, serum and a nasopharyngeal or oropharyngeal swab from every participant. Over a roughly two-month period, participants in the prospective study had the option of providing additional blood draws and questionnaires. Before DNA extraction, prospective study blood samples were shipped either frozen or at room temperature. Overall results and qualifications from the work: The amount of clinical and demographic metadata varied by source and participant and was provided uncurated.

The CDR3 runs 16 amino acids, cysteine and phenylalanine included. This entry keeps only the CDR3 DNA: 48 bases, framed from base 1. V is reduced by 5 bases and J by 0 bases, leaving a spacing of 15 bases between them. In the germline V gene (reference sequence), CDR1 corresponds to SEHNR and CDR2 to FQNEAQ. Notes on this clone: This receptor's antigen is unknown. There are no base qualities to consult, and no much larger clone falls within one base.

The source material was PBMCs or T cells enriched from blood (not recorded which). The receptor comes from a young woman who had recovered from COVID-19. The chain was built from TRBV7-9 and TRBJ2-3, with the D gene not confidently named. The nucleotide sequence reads TGTGCCAGCAGCATATTTCTCCCCTTAAGCACAGATACGCAGTATTTT. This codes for CASSIFLPLSTDTQYF.